The 32 T cell receptor beta chains listed next were all sequenced from one sample in a study of cytomegalovirus exposure and HLA in healthy donors. The PCR employed 60 Vbeta primers together with 13 Jbeta primers. Repertoires were generated with immunoSEQ multiplex PCR, while TCRdb's copy carries only in-frame clones and drops some. The sample records around 110,000 clones, 79% being singletons. Sequenced material: PBMCs. These receptors all stem from a man aged 30-40 years in good health and CMV-seropositive.

The chain employs TRBV4-2 and TRBJ1-2; D is uncertain. The V end was cut by 3 bases, the J end by 6 bases, with 14 bases between. The CDR3 is made up of 14 amino acids. Germline CDR1 is LGHNA and CDR2 is YNFKEQ. The CDR3 nucleotides are TGTGCCAGCAGCCAGCTCCGACGGAGGGATGGCTACACCTTC. Translating gives CASSQLRRRDGYTF.

The V call is TRBV16, the J call TRBJ1-2, with 8 bases aligning to TRBD1. Per germline, CDR1 KGHSY and CDR2 FQNENV. V trimming: 5 bases; J trimming: 2 bases; junction bases outside the gene matches: 4. There are 14 residues in the CDR3. The CDR3, as DNA: TGTGCCAGCAGCGGCCAGGGGGCGAACTATGGCTACACCTTC. Amino acids: CASSGQGANYGYTF.

The gene calls are TRBV13 and TRBJ2-2; a possible D gene is TRBD1 (6 bases). V was pared by 1 base and J by 0 bases, with 9 bases between. The CDR3 has 16 amino acids. CDR1 PRHDT and CDR2 FYEKMQ come from the germline V gene (reference sequence). The CDR3 here is CASSLARGTNTGELFF. In nucleotides, the CDR3 is TGTGCCAGCAGCTTAGCGAGGGGGACGAACACCGGGGAGCTGTTTTTT. The full variable domain, its missing parts supplied by reference TRBV13 and TRBJ2-2, is AAGVIQSPRHLIKEKRETATLKCYPIPRHDTVYWYQQGPGQDPQFLISFYEKMQSDKGSIPDRFSAQQFSDYHSELNMSSLELGDSALYFCASSLARGTNTGELFFGEGSRLTVL.

This CDR3 reads CASSLEKGGGLIYEQYF. CDR3 in DNA: TGTGCCAGCAGCTTAGAGAAAGGCGGGGGGTTGATCTACGAGCAGTACTTC. This chain joins TRBV7-2 and TRBJ2-7, with 8 bases aligning to TRBD2. The germline CDR1 and CDR2 sequences are SGHTA and FQGNSA. V dropped 1 base and J dropped 3; count of bases not matched to a gene: 11. This CDR3 is built from 17 residues.

This rearrangement joins TRBV14 to TRBJ1-3; D is perhaps TRBD1 (5 bases). Germline V gene sequence: CDR1 SGHDN, CDR2 FVKESK. The CDR3 consists of 15 residues. Trimming removed 2 bases at V and 0 bases at J, with 8 bases between. The CDR3 spells CASSQLGLSGNTIYF. CDR3 bases: TGTGCCAGCAGCCAACTGGGGCTCTCTGGAAACACCATATATTTT.

CDR3 region: CASSQDAGTGGFNDSPLHF. In nucleotides, the CDR3 is TGCGCCAGCAGCCAAGATGCCGGGACAGGGGGCTTTAACGATTCACCCCTCCACTTT. The rearrangement uses TRBV4-3 and TRBJ1-6; 12 bases are shared with TRBD1. The CDR3 extends over 19 amino acids. Germline loops: CDR1 LGHNA, CDR2 YSLEER. Germline trimming cut 0 bases from V and 8 bases from J; bases unmatched to any gene: 11.

The rearrangement uses TRBV4-2 and TRBJ2-1; D might be TRBD1 (6 bases). Germline values: CDR1 LGHNA, CDR2 YNFKEQ. CDR3 length: 15 amino acids. V lost 0 bases, J lost 4 bases, and 10 bases lay in between. The CDR3 spells CASSQDLTGYNEQFF. CDR3 sequence (DNA): TGTGCCAGCAGCCAAGACCTAACAGGGTACAATGAGCAGTTCTTC.

V gene TRBV6-5 combines with J gene TRBJ2-1; 8 bases line up with TRBD2. Germline V lookup: CDR1 MNHEY, CDR2 SVGAGI. V shed 5 bases and J 4 bases; nucleotides not matched to a gene: 4. The CDR3 runs to 14 residues. CDR3 amino acids: CASSRGGGYNEQFF. The CDR3 DNA reads TGTGCCAGCAGTCGGGGGGGTGGGTACAATGAGCAGTTCTTC.

The J gene is TRBJ1-3, the V gene TRBV18; D is unclear. Per the germline V gene, CDR1 is KGHSH and CDR2 is LQKENI. V dropped 1 base and J dropped 0 bases, with 10 bases sitting between them. The CDR3 has 16 amino acids. DNA of the CDR3: TGTGCCAGCTCACCACTTTATAGAGACTCTGGAAACACCATATATTTT. Protein: CASSPLYRDSGNTIYF. The variable domain in full, with the rest retrieved from reference TRBV18 and TRBJ1-3, is NAGVMQNPRHLVRRRGQEARLRCSPMKGHSHVYWYRQLPEEGLKFMVYLQKENIIDESGMPKERFSAEFPKEGPSILRIQQVVRGDSAAYFCASSPLYRDSGNTIYFGEGSWLTVV.

The gene calls are TRBV15 and TRBJ2-2; perhaps TRBD2 as D (5 bases). CDR1 and CDR2 (germline): LNHNV, YYDKDF (reference sequence). The CDR3 has 18 amino acids. Trimming removed 0 bases from V and 2 bases from J, with 16 bases in between. CDR3 bases: TGTGCCACCAGCAGAGATAGCGCCAGGAGCACCAACACCGGGGAGCTGTTTTTT. It encodes CATSRDSARSTNTGELFF.

The V and J genes are TRBV7-9 and TRBJ2-2; maybe TRBD1 (5 bases). Trimming stripped 2 bases from V and 1 base from J, with 11 bases between. This CDR3 comprises 16 residues. In germline, CDR1 is SEHNR, CDR2 FQNEAQ (reference sequence). CDR3 sequence: CASSLLTGLNTGELFF. CDR3 sequence (DNA): TGTGCCAGCAGCTTACTTACAGGCCTGAACACCGGGGAGCTGTTTTTT. The whole variable domain, filled in from reference TRBV7-9 and TRBJ2-2, reads DTGVSQNPRHKITKRGQNVTFRCDPISEHNRLYWYRQTLGQGPEFLTYFQNEAQLEKSRLLSDRFSAERPKGSFSTLEIQRTEQGDSAMYLCASSLLTGLNTGELFFGEGSRLTVL.

V gene TRBV19 combines with J gene TRBJ1-2; tentative D call: TRBD1 (5 bases). In germline, CDR1 is LNHDA, CDR2 SQIVND (reference sequence). The CDR3 is 14 residues long. V lost 5 bases and J 5 bases, leaving 15 bases between the germline ends. CDR3 in DNA: TGTGCCAGTAGTCCCAGCGGGACCCTTTATGGCTACACCTTC. This translates into CASSPSGTLYGYTF.

The chain joins TRBV19 to TRBJ1-1; TRBD1 matches 9 bases. The germline CDR1 and CDR2 sequences are LNHDA and SQIVND (reference sequence). The CDR3 is made up of 16 amino acids. With V trimmed by 4 bases and J by 0 bases, 6 bases remained unmatched. Here the CDR3 DNA reads TGTGCCAGTAGTACAAACAGGGACAGGGTGAACACTGAAGCTTTCTTT. This sequence encodes CASSTNRDRVNTEAFF.

The chain carries TRBV18 and TRBJ2-5, with D tentatively TRBD2 (5 bases). V was clipped by 3 bases and J by 5 bases, with 7 bases between them. CDR1 is KGHSH, CDR2 LQKENI, per germline. This CDR3 has 12 residues. This CDR3 reads CASSPRGETQYF. The DNA for the CDR3 is TGTGCCAGCTCACCTCGCGGGGAGACCCAGTACTTC. Complete variable domain (other parts from reference TRBV18 and TRBJ2-5): NAGVMQNPRHLVRRRGQEARLRCSPMKGHSHVYWYRQLPEEGLKFMVYLQKENIIDESGMPKERFSAEFPKEGPSILRIQQVVRGDSAAYFCASSPRGETQYFGPGTRLLVL.

This chain uses TRBV19 with TRBJ2-2, with D possibly TRBD1 on 5 matching bases. Looked up from germline, CDR1 is LNHDA and CDR2 is SQIVND (reference sequence). This CDR3 has 16 amino acids. V was clipped by 6 bases and J by 3 bases, with 17 bases between them. CDR3: CASRNTGRGDTGELFF. The CDR3 DNA sequence: TGTGCCAGTAGAAATACAGGCCGAGGAGACACCGGGGAGCTGTTTTTT.

The chain links TRBV10-3 to TRBJ2-7; 7 bases match TRBD1. The V and J ends lost 6 bases and 2 bases, in that order; junction bases with no gene match: 4. The CDR3 loop spans 13 amino acids. Germline V CDR1 and CDR2: ENHRY, SYGVKD. In DNA form, the CDR3 reads TGTGCCATCAGCCCCGGGACAGCCTACGAGCAGTACTTC. Protein: CAISPGTAYEQYF.

This clone was counted between two and nine times. CDR3: CASSPSNTGELFF. In DNA form, the CDR3 reads TGTGCCAGCAGCCCGAGCAACACCGGGGAGCTGTTTTTT. The rearrangement links TRBV6-6 to TRBJ2-2, with D hard to call. CDR3 length equals 13 residues. Germline V CDR1 and CDR2: MNHNY, SVGAGI (reference sequence). The V and J ends lost 6 bases and 2 bases respectively, with 7 bases between them.

A few counts support this clone. The chain is built from TRBV21-1 and TRBJ2-3; the table's D gene call, TRBD2, was not cross checked with the DNA. TRBV21-1 is deemed a pseudogene. This CDR3 has 14 amino acids. CDR3 region: CASRPGLCTDTQYF. The CDR3 DNA reads TGTGCCAGCCGACCGGGACTCTGCACAGATACGCAGTATTTT.

The gene calls are TRBV7-2 and TRBJ1-2, with D uncertain. The germline CDR1 and CDR2 sequences are SGHTA and FQGNSA. The CDR3 spans 16 residues. The V and J ends lost 1 base and 1 base respectively, with 13 bases between them. CDR3 sequence (DNA): TGTGCCAGCAGCTTAGGTGTTTTGGGCCTTAACTATGGCTACACCTTC. Translation: CASSLGVLGLNYGYTF. The entire variable domain, with the rest obtained from reference TRBV7-2 and TRBJ1-2, is as follows: GAGVSQSPSNKVTEKGKDVELRCDPISGHTALYWYRQSLGQGLEFLIYFQGNSAPDKSGLPSDRFSAERTGGSVSTLTIQRTQQEDSAVYLCASSLGVLGLNYGYTFGSGTRLTVV.

The rearrangement links TRBV28 to TRBJ1-2; TRBD1 aligns across 8 bases. Germline V CDR1 and CDR2: MDHEN, SYDVKM. The CDR3 has 16 amino acids. Trimming cost V 5 bases and J 4 bases; bases outside gene matches: 12. DNA for the CDR3: TGTGCCAGCAGTGTCGCCGGGACAGGCCTCCTCTATGGCTACACCTTC. This gives the protein CASSVAGTGLLYGYTF.

In DNA form, the CDR3 reads TGCGCCAGCAGCTCAGGACAGGGGGGGTACTTGAACACTGAAGCTTTCTTT. Its protein product is CASSSGQGGYLNTEAFF. This rearrangement joins TRBV5-1 to TRBJ1-1, with 10 bases aligning to TRBD1. V was pared by 3 bases and J by 0 bases, with 8 bases of the junction left unmatched. Looked up from germline, CDR1 is SGHRS and CDR2 is YFSETQ. CDR3 length equals 17 residues.

A note on this clone: Other DNA sequences within the sample encode an identical CDR3. The chain couples TRBV28 to TRBJ1-1; 9 nucleotides align to TRBD1. This CDR3 comprises 14 residues. In germline, CDR1 is MDHEN, CDR2 SYDVKM. V was clipped by 3 bases and J by 1 base; unmatched bases: 0. CDR3: CASSLGQGNTEAFF. The DNA for the CDR3 is TGTGCCAGCAGTTTGGGACAGGGGAACACTGAAGCTTTCTTT.

The chain uses TRBV5-6 and TRBJ1-4, with TRBD1 as a possible D gene (6 bases). CDR1 is SGHDT, CDR2 YYEEEE, per germline. The V gene lost 2 bases and the J gene lost 5 bases, with 10 bases spanning the gap. The CDR3 extends over 14 amino acids. CDR3 in DNA: TGTGCCAGCAGCTTCGGGACAAGGAATGAAAAACTGTTTTTT. It yields the protein CASSFGTRNEKLFF. Variable domain in full (rest from reference TRBV5-6 and TRBJ1-4): DAGVTQSPTHLIKTRGQQVTLRCSPKSGHDTVSWYQQALGQGPQFIFQYYEEEERQRGNFPDRFSGHQFPNYSSELNVNALLLGDSALYLCASSFGTRNEKLFFGSGTQLSVL.

This chain connects TRBV5-1 to TRBJ1-1; D perhaps matches TRBD1 (6 bases). Trimming took 5 bases from V and 5 from J, leaving 13 bases between them. Per the germline V gene, CDR1 is SGHRS and CDR2 is YFSETQ. The CDR3 totals 13 residues. The CDR3 bases are TGCGCCAGCAGTGTACAGGGAGGGACTGAAGCTTTCTTT. As protein: CASSVQGGTEAFF.

This clone was counted once. The genes are TRBV5-4 and TRBJ2-7; 7 nucleotides match TRBD1. V dropped 0 bases and J dropped 3; count of bases not matched to a gene: 12. CDR1 is SGHNT and CDR2 is YYREEE in the germline V gene (reference sequence). CDR3 length: 17 amino acids. The CDR3 nucleotides are TGTGCCAGCAGCTTGGGTAGGACAGGAACGATTTACTACGAGCAGTACTTC. It specifies CASSLGRTGTIYYEQYF.

V usage is TRBV9 and J usage is TRBJ2-1; TRBD1 agrees at 11 bases. The CDR3 loop spans 15 amino acids. Per germline, CDR1 SGDLS and CDR2 YYNGEE. V was clipped by 3 bases and J by 5 bases; unmatched bases: 4. The DNA for the CDR3 is TGTGCCAGCAGCGGGGGACAGGGGGGGAACAATGAGCAGTTCTTC. Protein: CASSGGQGGNNEQFF.

The rearrangement links TRBV5-8 to TRBJ2-5, with D maybe TRBD2 (5 bases). The ends were cut back, 4 bases at V and 4 bases at J, with 14 bases in the middle. Per the germline V gene, CDR1 is SGHTS and CDR2 is YDEGEE. The CDR3 length is 14 residues. The DNA of the CDR3 is TGTGCCAGCAGCGGACGGGGTGGGCGAGAGACCCAGTACTTC. This codes for CASSGRGGRETQYF.

The chain combines TRBV11-2 with TRBJ1-6; 8 bases map to TRBD1. The germline V gene encodes CDR1 SGHAT and CDR2 FQNNGV. The CDR3 is 15 residues long. With 0 bases clipped from V and 10 bases from J, the junction kept 5 bases outside the gene matches. The CDR3 nucleotides are TGTGCCAGCAGCTTAGACAGGGGGCTAGGATCACCCCTCCACTTT. It encodes CASSLDRGLGSPLHF.

CDR3 DNA: TGTGCCAGCAGGCTTCCAGGGGGCGCCCGCTATGGCTACACCTTC. Amino acid sequence: CASRLPGGARYGYTF. The chain employs TRBV2 and TRBJ1-2; TRBD1 matches 8 bases. Germline assignment: CDR1 SNHLY and CDR2 FYNNEI. The CDR3 extends over 15 amino acids. J gave up 4 bases and V 6 bases, and 10 bases lay outside the gene matches.

The V and J genes are TRBV27 and TRBJ1-2; 11 bases match TRBD1. The CDR3 runs to 13 residues. The germline V gene encodes CDR1 MNHEY and CDR2 SMNVEV (reference sequence). Trimming removed 5 bases from V and 7 bases from J; junction bases left unmatched: 3. CDR3 sequence (DNA): TGTGCCAGCAGTCCGGACAGGGGGCTTGGCTACACCTTC. This codes for CASSPDRGLGYTF.

The chain recombines TRBV5-4 with TRBJ1-5, with D perhaps TRBD1 (6 bases). The CDR3 contains 15 residues. Germline V CDR1 and CDR2: SGHNT, YYREEE (reference sequence). V lost 0 bases and J lost 3, with 10 bases in between. Here the CDR3 DNA reads TGTGCCAGCAGCTTGGCGGGACAAGTCAATCAGCCCCAGCATTTT. This encodes CASSLAGQVNQPQHF.

This clone has more than one count but fewer than ten. V and J are TRBV29-1 and TRBJ2-1; TRBD1 aligns across 7 bases. J gave up 15 bases and V 7 bases, and 21 bases lay outside the gene matches. The germline V gene encodes CDR1 SQVTM and CDR2 ANQGSEA. The CDR3 sequence is 14 residues long. As DNA, the CDR3 is TGCAGCGCCCCCCCTTGGGACAGTCAGAAGGGGCCGTTCTTC. It translates to CSAPPWDSQKGPFF.